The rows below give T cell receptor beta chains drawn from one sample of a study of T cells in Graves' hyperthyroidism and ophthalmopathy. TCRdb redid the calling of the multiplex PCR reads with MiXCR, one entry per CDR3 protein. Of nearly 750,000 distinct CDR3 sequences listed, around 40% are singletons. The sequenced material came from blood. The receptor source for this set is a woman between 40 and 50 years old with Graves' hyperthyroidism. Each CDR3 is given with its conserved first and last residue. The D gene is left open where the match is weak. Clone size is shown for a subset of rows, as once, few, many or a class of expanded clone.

TGCAGCGTTGTAGGACAGAGGGCCGGGGCTTTCTTT	CSVVGQRAGAFF	NA	TRBV29-1	TRBJ1-1	NA
TGCAGCGTTGACGACGCGGCAGGCTCTGGGGCCAACGTCCTGACTTTC	CSVDDAAGSGANVLTF	NA	TRBV29-1	TRBJ2-6	NA
TGTGCCAGTAGTACTTACCAGACAGGATCTGGAAACACCATATATTTT	CASSTYQTGSGNTIYF	NA	TRBV19	TRBJ1-3	NA
TGCGCCAGCAGCCAAGGCTACCAGGGAACGCAGCCCCAGCATTTT	CASSQGYQGTQPQHF	NA	TRBV4-3	TRBJ1-5	NA
TGCAGCGTTGAATTGGGACAGGGAAATGGCTACACCTTC	CSVELGQGNGYTF	many	TRBV29-1	TRBJ1-2	TRBD1
TGTGCCACCAACCTCGGGACAAATAGCAATCAGCCCCAGCATTTT	CATNLGTNSNQPQHF	few	TRBV10-3	TRBJ1-5	NA
TGTGCTAGCAGCCGCATCGGGACAGGCGGAGAGACCCAGTACTTC	CASSRIGTGGETQYF	many	TRBV7-7	TRBJ2-5	TRBD1
TGTGCCGGAGGAGGCGCATCTAATTCACCCCTCCACTTT	CAGGGASNSPLHF	NA	TRBV6-6	TRBJ1-6	NA
TGTGCCAGCAGCCTCGTCCTCAGCGGTGGCTACACCTTC	CASSLVLSGGYTF	many	TRBV3-1	TRBJ1-2	NA
TGTGCCAGTAGTATACGAGATTCCTACGAGCAGTACTTC	CASSIRDSYEQYF	NA	TRBV19	TRBJ2-7	NA
TGTGCCAGCAGTACAGGGGGCGCGAACTATGGCTACACCTTC	CASSTGGANYGYTF	many	TRBV6-5	TRBJ1-2	TRBD1
TGCAGTGCTACCCGGGTTGGGGGAAGTTCCTACGAGCAGTACTTC	CSATRVGGSSYEQYF	few	TRBV20-1	TRBJ2-7	NA
TGCGCCAGCAGTCGACTAGCGGACTACGAGCAGTACTTC	CASSRLADYEQYF	many	TRBV4-1	TRBJ2-7	TRBD2
TGTGCCAGCAGCCCCTTCGTTTTGAAGGGAGGCTATGGCTACACCTTC	CASSPFVLKGGYGYTF	NA	TRBV3-1	TRBJ1-2	NA
TGCAGCGTTGAGGGGCTAATACAAGAGACCCAGTACTTC	CSVEGLIQETQYF	few	TRBV29-1	TRBJ2-5	NA
TGTGCCAGCAGCTTACGAGGGGCGGGTGAAAAACTGTTTTTT	CASSLRGAGEKLFF	few	TRBV7-2	TRBJ1-4	NA
TGCGCCAGCAGCTTGTCTTCACGGGGTTCAGGGGGCTATGGCTACACCTTC	CASSLSSRGSGGYGYTF	few	TRBV5-1	TRBJ1-2	TRBD1
TGTGCCAGCACCCGGGGCCAGGGGGCGCATTACGAGCAGTACTTC	CASTRGQGAHYEQYF	NA	TRBV7-9	TRBJ2-7	TRBD1
TGTGCCAGCAGTGACATCAGCTCCTACGAGCAGTACTTC	CASSDISSYEQYF	NA	TRBV2	TRBJ2-7	NA
TGTGCCAGCAGCGTAGACCCCCGGGCTGACAACTATGGCTACACCTTC	CASSVDPRADNYGYTF	few	TRBV9	TRBJ1-2	NA
TGTGCCATCGGGGTCGGGGGTCTCGGCTATGGCTACACCTTC	CAIGVGGLGYGYTF	many	TRBV10-3	TRBJ1-2	NA
TGTGCCAGTAGTACCGTCCGGGCAGGGGGGCCCTACGAGCAGTACTTC	CASSTVRAGGPYEQYF	many	TRBV19	TRBJ2-7	NA
TGTGCCAGCAGTTTGGGGACGGACAGGGTCGACGAGCAGTACTTC	CASSLGTDRVDEQYF	NA	TRBV12-3/TRBV12-4	TRBJ2-7	TRBD1
TGCAGTGCTAGGTTGGGGGCGTTGAACACTGAAGCTTTCTTT	CSARLGALNTEAFF	many	TRBV20-1	TRBJ1-1	NA
TGTGCCAGCAGCTCACCACGGGGGTCGGAGAACACTGAAGCTTTCTTT	CASSSPRGSENTEAFF	NA	TRBV5-4	TRBJ1-1	NA
TGTGCCAGCAACCCCGGGACGGTAATGAACACTGAAGCTTTCTTT	CASNPGTVMNTEAFF	many	TRBV7-9	TRBJ1-1	NA
TGCGCCAGCAGACAAGACAGGGCGAACACTGAAGCTTTCTTT	CASRQDRANTEAFF	NA	TRBV10-2	TRBJ1-1	TRBD1
TGTGCCAGCAGTAAACAGGGGGAGACCTACGAGCAGTACTTC	CASSKQGETYEQYF	once	TRBV25-1	TRBJ2-7	TRBD1
TGCAGTGCTAGAGATTACTCCAGGGCTAGCAATCAGCCCCAGCATTTT	CSARDYSRASNQPQHF	few	TRBV20-1	TRBJ1-5	NA
TGTGCCAGCAGCGCAGAGGGGACATACTACGAGCAGTACTTC	CASSAEGTYYEQYF	many	TRBV7-8	TRBJ2-7	NA
TGTGCCAGCAGGGGGAAACTCTACGAGCAGTACTTC	CASRGKLYEQYF	once	TRBV7-2	TRBJ2-7	NA
TGTGCCAGCAGTTACTCAGGGGGTTTGGGTGGCTACACCTTC	CASSYSGGLGGYTF	many	TRBV6-5	TRBJ1-2	NA
TGTGCCAGCAGAGGCCGGGTCGCCAATCAGCCCCAGCATTTT	CASRGRVANQPQHF	many	TRBV2	TRBJ1-5	NA
TGTGCCAGCAGTTTCGACACTGATGGCTACACCTTC	CASSFDTDGYTF	many	TRBV12-3/TRBV12-4	TRBJ1-2	NA
TGTGCCAGCAGCCAATACACCGGACAAGCCTACGAGCAGTACTTC	CASSQYTGQAYEQYF	NA	TRBV3-1	TRBJ2-7	NA
TGCGCCAGCAGCTTGGGGGACCTAACGGGCAATCAGCCCCAGCATTTT	CASSLGDLTGNQPQHF	many	TRBV5-1	TRBJ1-5	NA
TGTGCCACCCTGCGGGAGGGCCTAAACACCATATATTTT	CATLREGLNTIYF	many	TRBV2	TRBJ1-3	NA
TGCAGCGTTGGGGGACCGTCGAACACCGGGGAGCTGTTTTTT	CSVGGPSNTGELFF	many	TRBV29-1	TRBJ2-2	NA
TGTGCCAGCAGTGCCGTACATGACACCGGGGAGCTGTTTTTT	CASSAVHDTGELFF	NA	TRBV27	TRBJ2-2	NA
TGTGCCAGCCTCCGATATCGGGACAGGGTAGGAGCCTACTCTGGGGCCAACGTCCTGACTTTC	CASLRYRDRVGAYSGANVLTF	NA	TRBV12-3/TRBV12-4	TRBJ2-6	TRBD1
TGTGCCAGCACCGCGGTAATTCGACATTGGGTACAAGAGACCCAGTACTTC	CASTAVIRHWVQETQYF	few	TRBV10-3	TRBJ2-5	NA
TGCAGCGCAACGGGGATTTTCACCGGGGAGCTGTTTTTT	CSATGIFTGELFF	few	TRBV29-1	TRBJ2-2	NA
TGCGCCAGCAGCTTGAGTCGAATCTCCTACGAGCAGTACTTC	CASSLSRISYEQYF	NA	TRBV5-1	TRBJ2-7	NA
TGTGCCATCAGTGAAGTGGGGGACAGAGACACCGGGGAGCTGTTTTTT	CAISEVGDRDTGELFF	NA	TRBV10-3	TRBJ2-2	TRBD1
TGCAGCGTTGGGAGCGGGAGTAATGAGCAGTACTTC	CSVGSGSNEQYF	once	TRBV29-1	TRBJ2-7	TRBD2
TGTGCCAGCAGCGTAGCAATAAGACGAGACAATGAGCAGTTCTTC	CASSVAIRRDNEQFF	NA	TRBV9	TRBJ2-1	NA
TGTGCCAGCAGCCCTGGACTAGCGGGAGCCTCCGAGCAGTACTTC	CASSPGLAGASEQYF	NA	TRBV11-2	TRBJ2-7	TRBD2
TGTGCCAGCACCTCTGGGGCAGCAACCTACGAGCAGTACTTC	CASTSGAATYEQYF	NA	TRBV7-9	TRBJ2-7	NA
TGTGCCAGCAGCTTCTACCCCGGGCTTCGGGACTATGGCTACACCTTC	CASSFYPGLRDYGYTF	NA	TRBV11-2	TRBJ1-2	NA
TGTGCCAGCAGCCCCGACAGCGGGGCTCCCGGGGAGCTGTTTTTT	CASSPDSGAPGELFF	NA	TRBV12-3/TRBV12-4	TRBJ2-2	TRBD2
TGTGCCAGCAGTGCCCCCTCAGGACAGGTCCAAGAGACCCAGTACTTC	CASSAPSGQVQETQYF	once	TRBV2	TRBJ2-5	TRBD1